Following are 8 T cell receptor beta chains from one sample sequenced in a study of response to subunit inactivated influenza vaccine. A single record per CDR3 protein comes from TCRdb applying MiXCR to the RT-PCR reads. The table has 550,000 to 650,000 distinct CDR3 sequences, 12% seen once; the top ten hold roughly 10%. Sequenced material: PBMCs from blood, taken on the day of vaccination. These receptors came from a man between 50 and 59 years old who received an inactivated influenza vaccine.

The V gene is TRBV11-2, the J gene TRBJ2-3; possibly TRBD1 for D (5 bases). The V end was cut by 5 bases, the J end by 4 bases, with 13 bases between. This CDR3 has 14 amino acids. From germline, CDR1 is SGHAT and CDR2 FQNNGV. CDR3 sequence (DNA): TGTGCCAGCAGCCTCAGGGTTAGTTCAGATACGCAGTATTTT. As protein: CASSLRVSSDTQYF.

V is TRBV12-3 or TRBV12-4 and J is TRBJ2-7; D could derive from TRBD1 or TRBD2 (5 bases each). Trimming pared 5 bases from V and 6 bases from J, leaving 20 bases between. There are 15 residues in the CDR3. The CDR3 loop reads CASSPPSRGFTEQYF. CDR3 bases: TGTGCCAGCAGTCCCCCCTCGAGGGGCTTCACCGAGCAGTACTTC.

This chain joins TRBV11-1 and TRBJ1-1; D uncertain. V gave up 1 base and J gave up 1 base, with 10 bases separating them. The CDR3 loop spans 15 amino acids. Germline V gene sequence: CDR1 SGHAT, CDR2 FQDESV (reference sequence). The CDR3 DNA sequence: TGTGCCAGCAGCTTAGGCCAGGCCCAGAACACTGAAGCTTTCTTT. It is translated as CASSLGQAQNTEAFF.

This chain joins TRBV9 and TRBJ2-2; 11 bases agree with TRBD1. The ends lost 0 bases at V and 5 bases at J; junction bases unmatched: 6. CDR3 length: 17 amino acids. Germline V gene data show CDR1 as SGDLS and CDR2 as YYNGEE. DNA of the CDR3: TGTGCCAGCAGCGTAGAGGACAGGGGGCAGGTGACCGGGGAGCTGTTTTTT. Its protein product is CASSVEDRGQVTGELFF.

This clonotype was found a few times. The chain is built from TRBV12-3 or TRBV12-4 and TRBJ1-3; D is uncertain. The CDR3 extends over 16 amino acids. Deletions cut 3 bases from V and 0 bases from J, with 12 bases between. This CDR3 reads CASSFRRASSGNTIYF. For the CDR3, the DNA is TGTGCCAGCAGTTTTCGGAGGGCCAGCTCTGGAAACACCATATATTTT.

Only a few counts were recorded for this clonotype. The chain employs TRBV7-2 and TRBJ2-1, with D possibly called TRBD1 or TRBD2 (7 bases each). CDR3 length: 21 amino acids. V was trimmed by 3 bases and J by 8 bases, leaving 35 bases between them. Germline values: CDR1 SGHTA, CDR2 FQGNSA. The DNA for the CDR3 is TGTGCCAGCAGCTTCCCTTTGGCCGCACCCTTCCAAGGACTAGGGGGCCATGAGCAGTTCTTC. Amino acids: CASSFPLAAPFQGLGGHEQFF.

This clonotype was observed a handful of times. The CDR3 loop is CASSPTWTANEQFF. The DNA for the CDR3 is TGTGCCAGCAGCCCGACGTGGACAGCCAATGAGCAGTTCTTC. The V and J genes are TRBV3-1 and TRBJ2-1, with D maybe TRBD1 (6 bases). V was cut by 4 bases and J by 6 bases, with 13 bases left in between. There are 14 residues in the CDR3. Per germline, CDR1 LGHDT and CDR2 YNNKEL (reference sequence).

This chain connects TRBV20-1 to TRBJ2-3; TRBD1 agrees at 10 bases. V trimming: 5 bases; J trimming: 3 bases; junction bases outside the gene matches: 5. The CDR3 loop spans 14 amino acids. Per the germline V gene, CDR1 is DFQATT and CDR2 is SNEGSKA (reference sequence). In nucleotides, the CDR3 is TGCAGTGCTGCAGGACAGGGGGTAACAGATACGCAGTATTTT. It codes for CSAAGQGVTDTQYF.